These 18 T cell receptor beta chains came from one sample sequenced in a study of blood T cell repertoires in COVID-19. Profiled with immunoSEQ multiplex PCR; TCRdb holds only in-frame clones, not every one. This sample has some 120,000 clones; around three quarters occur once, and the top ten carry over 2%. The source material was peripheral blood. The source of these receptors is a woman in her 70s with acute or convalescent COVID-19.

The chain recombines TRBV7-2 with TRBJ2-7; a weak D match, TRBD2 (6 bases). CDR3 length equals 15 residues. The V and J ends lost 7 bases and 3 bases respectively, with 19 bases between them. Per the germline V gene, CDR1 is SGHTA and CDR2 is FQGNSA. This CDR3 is CASTLRGSGYYEQYF. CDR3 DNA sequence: TGTGCCAGCACTCTTCGGGGGTCTGGGTACTACGAGCAGTACTTC.

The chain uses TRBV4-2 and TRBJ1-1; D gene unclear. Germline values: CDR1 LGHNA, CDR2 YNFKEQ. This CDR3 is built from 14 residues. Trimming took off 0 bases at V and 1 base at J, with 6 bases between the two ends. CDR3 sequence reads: CASSQETRNTEAFF. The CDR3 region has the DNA TGTGCCAGCAGCCAAGAAACGAGGAACACTGAAGCTTTCTTT.

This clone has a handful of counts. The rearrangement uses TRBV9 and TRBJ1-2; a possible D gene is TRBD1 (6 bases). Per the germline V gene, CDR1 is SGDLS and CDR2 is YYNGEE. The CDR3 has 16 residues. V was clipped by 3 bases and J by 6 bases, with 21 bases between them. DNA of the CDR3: TGTGCCAGCAGCGCCTCGGGGGGGGCGGTATTAGATGGCTACACCTTC. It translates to CASSASGGAVLDGYTF.

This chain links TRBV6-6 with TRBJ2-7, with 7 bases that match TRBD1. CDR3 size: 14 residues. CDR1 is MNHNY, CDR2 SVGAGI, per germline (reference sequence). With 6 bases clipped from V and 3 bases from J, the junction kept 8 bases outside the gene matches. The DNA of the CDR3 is TGTGCCAGCAGCTTCGACAGGGTCGGCTACGAGCAGTACTTC. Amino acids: CASSFDRVGYEQYF.

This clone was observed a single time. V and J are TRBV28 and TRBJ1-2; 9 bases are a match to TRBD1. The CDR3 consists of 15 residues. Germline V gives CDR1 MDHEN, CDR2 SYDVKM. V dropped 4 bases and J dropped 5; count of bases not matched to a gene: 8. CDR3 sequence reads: CASSSPGDRAYGYTF. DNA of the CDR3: TGTGCCAGCAGTTCGCCAGGGGACAGGGCATATGGCTACACCTTC.

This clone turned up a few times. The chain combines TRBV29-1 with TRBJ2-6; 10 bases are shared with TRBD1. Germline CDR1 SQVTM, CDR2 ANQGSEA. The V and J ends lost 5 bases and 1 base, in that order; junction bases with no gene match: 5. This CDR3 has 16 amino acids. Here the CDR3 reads CSVLGTGVSGANVLTF. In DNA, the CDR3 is TGCAGCGTTCTCGGGACAGGGGTTTCTGGGGCCAACGTCCTGACTTTC.

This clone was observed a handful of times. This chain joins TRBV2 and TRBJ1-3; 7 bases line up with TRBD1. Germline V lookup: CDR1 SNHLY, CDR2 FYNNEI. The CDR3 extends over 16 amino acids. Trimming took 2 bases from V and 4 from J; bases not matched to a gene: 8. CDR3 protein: CASSEPGGRRGNTIYF. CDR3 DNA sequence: TGTGCCAGCAGTGAACCAGGGGGTAGGAGGGGAAACACCATATATTTT.

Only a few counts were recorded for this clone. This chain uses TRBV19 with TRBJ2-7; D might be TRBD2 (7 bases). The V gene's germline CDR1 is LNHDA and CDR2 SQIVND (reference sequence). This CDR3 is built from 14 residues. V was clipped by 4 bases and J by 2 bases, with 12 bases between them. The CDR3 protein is CASSNGGRTYEQYF. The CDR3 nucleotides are TGTGCCAGTAGTAACGGGGGGCGGACCTACGAGCAGTACTTC.

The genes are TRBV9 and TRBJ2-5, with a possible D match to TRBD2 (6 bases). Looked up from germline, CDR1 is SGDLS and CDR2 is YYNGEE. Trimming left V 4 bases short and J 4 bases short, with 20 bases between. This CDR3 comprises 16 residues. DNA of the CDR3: TGTGCCAGCAGCACCAGGGACGGGAGTCTGGGAGAGACCCAGTACTTC. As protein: CASSTRDGSLGETQYF.

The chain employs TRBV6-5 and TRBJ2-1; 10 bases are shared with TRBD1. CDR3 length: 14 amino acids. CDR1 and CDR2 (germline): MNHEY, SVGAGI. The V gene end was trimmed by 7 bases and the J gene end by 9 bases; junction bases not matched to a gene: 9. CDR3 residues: CASNRDRGFGEQFF. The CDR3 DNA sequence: TGTGCCAGCAATCGGGACAGGGGTTTCGGTGAGCAGTTCTTC.

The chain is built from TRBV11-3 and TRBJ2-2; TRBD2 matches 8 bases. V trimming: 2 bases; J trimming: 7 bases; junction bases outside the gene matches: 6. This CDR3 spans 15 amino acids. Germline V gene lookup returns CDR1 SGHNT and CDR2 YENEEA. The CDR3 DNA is TGTGCCAGCAGCTTAAAAGGGACTAGTTTCGGGGAGCTGTTTTTT. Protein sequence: CASSLKGTSFGELFF.

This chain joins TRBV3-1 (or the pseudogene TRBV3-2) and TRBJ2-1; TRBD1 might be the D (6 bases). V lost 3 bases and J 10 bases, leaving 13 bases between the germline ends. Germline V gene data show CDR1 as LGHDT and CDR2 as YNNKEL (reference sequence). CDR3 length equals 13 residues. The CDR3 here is CASSHLQGNEQFF. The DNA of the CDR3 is TGTGCCAGCAGCCACCTACAGGGAAACGAGCAGTTCTTC.

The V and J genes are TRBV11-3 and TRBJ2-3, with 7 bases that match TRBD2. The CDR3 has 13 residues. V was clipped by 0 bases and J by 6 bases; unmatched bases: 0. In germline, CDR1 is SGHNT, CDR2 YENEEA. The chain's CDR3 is CASSLEGGDTQYF. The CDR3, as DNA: TGTGCCAGCAGCTTAGAGGGGGGGGATACGCAGTATTTT.

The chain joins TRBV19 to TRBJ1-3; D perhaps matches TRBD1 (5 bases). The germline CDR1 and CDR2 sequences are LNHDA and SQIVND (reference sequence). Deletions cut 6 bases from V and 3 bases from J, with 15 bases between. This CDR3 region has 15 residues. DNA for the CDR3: TGTGCCAGTAGATTCCCCGGGACTGATGGAAACACCATATATTTT. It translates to CASRFPGTDGNTIYF.

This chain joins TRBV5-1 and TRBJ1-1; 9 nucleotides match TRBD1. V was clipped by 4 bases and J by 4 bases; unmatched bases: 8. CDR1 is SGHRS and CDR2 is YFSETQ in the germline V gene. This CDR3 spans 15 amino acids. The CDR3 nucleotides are TGCGCCAGCAGCCTAGGACAGGGGTTTGGCACTGAAGCTTTCTTT. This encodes CASSLGQGFGTEAFF.

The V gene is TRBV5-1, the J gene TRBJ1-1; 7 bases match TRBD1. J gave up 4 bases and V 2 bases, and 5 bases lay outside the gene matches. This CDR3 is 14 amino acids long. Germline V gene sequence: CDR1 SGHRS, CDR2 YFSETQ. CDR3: CASSFEGASTEAFF. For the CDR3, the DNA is TGCGCCAGCAGCTTTGAGGGGGCATCCACTGAAGCTTTCTTT.

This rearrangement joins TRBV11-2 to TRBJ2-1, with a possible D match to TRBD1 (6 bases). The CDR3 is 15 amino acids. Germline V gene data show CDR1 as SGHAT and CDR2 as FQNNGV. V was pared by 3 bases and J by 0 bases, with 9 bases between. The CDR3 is CASSFTGYSYNEQFF. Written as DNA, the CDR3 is TGTGCCAGCAGCTTCACAGGGTACTCCTACAATGAGCAGTTCTTC.

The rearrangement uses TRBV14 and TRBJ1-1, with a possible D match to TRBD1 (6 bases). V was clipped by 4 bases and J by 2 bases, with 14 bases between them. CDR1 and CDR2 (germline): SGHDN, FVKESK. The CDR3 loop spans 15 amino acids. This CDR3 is CASSPTGRGNTEAFF. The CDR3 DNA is TGTGCCAGCAGCCCAACGGGCAGGGGAAACACTGAAGCTTTCTTT.